The present T cell receptor beta chain was sequenced within a study of identical twins. This clonotype was counted a few times. Template switching, a step in the protocol, added a universal primer site, and cDNA carried unique molecular identifiers. TCRdb processed the 5' RACE reads anew with MiXCR; each CDR3 protein has one entry. The sample holds 700,000 to 950,000 distinct CDR3 sequences; approximately 13% are singletons and the top ten take about 1.5%. Germline CDR1 MGHDK, CDR2 SYGVNS. Trimming shortened V by 4 bases and J by 4 bases, and 13 bases separated the two germline ends. This CDR3 spans 14 amino acids. These records were also assigned to another study, of yellow fever vaccine responses in identical twins.

The origin of this receptor is a woman aged 18 to 35 in good health. The chain is built from TRBV25-1 and TRBJ1-2; D not resolved. Source material: PBMCs. CDR3 in DNA: TGTGCCAGCAGTGCCCAGGAAAGAGGCTATGGCTACACCTTC. It specifies CASSAQERGYGYTF.